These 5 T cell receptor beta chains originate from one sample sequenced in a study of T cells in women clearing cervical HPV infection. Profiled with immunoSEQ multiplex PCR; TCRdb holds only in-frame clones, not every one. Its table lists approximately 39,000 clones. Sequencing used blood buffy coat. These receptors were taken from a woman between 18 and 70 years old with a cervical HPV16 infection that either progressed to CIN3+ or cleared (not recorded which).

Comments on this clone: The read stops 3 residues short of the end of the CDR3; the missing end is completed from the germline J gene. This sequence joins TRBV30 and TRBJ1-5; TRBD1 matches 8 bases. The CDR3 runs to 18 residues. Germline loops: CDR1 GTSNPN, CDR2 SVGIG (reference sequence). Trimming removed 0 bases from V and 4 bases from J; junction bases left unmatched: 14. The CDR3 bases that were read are TGTGCCTGGAGTGTCATGCGCAAAGGGACAGGAGGTAATCAGCCC. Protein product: CAWSVMRKGTGGNQP. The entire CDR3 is CAWSVMRKGTGGNQPQHF.

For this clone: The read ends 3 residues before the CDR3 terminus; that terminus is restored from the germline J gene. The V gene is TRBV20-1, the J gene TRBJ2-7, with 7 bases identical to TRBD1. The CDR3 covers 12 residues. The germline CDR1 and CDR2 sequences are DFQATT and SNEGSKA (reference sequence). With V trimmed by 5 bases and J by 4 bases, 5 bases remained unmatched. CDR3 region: CSARGTVYEQYF. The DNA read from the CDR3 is TGCAGTGCTCGTGGGACAGTTTACGAG.

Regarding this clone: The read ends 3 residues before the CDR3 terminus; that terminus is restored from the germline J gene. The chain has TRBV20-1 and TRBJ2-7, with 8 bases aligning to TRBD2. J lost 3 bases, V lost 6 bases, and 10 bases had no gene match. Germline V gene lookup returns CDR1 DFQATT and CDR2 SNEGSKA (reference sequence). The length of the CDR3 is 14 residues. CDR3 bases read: TGCAGTGCAGGGATCAGCGGGGGTTACTACGAG. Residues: CSAGISGGYYE. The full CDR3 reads CSAGISGGYYEQYF.

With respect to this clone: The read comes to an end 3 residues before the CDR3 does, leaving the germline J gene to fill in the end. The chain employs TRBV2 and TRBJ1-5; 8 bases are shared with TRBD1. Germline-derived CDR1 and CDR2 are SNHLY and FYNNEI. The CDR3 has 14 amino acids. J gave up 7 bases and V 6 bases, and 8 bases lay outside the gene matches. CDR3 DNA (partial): TGTGCCAGCAGCGGACAGGGCGAGAGCCAGCCC. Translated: CASSGQGESQP. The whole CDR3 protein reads CASSGQGESQPQHF.

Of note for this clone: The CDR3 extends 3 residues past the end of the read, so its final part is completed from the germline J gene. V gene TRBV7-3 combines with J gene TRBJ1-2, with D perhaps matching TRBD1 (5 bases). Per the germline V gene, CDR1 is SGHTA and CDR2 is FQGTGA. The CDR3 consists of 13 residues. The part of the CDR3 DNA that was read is TGTGCCAGCAGCTTAACGAGAGAAGGGGTG. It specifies CASSLTREGV. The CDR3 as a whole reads CASSLTREGVYTF.